A selection of T cell receptor beta chains follows, all from one sample in a study of shared clonotypes between healthy human individuals. Profiled with immunoSEQ multiplex PCR; TCRdb holds only in-frame clones, not every one. The sample has around 2,000,000 clones; about 95% are singletons. The sample taken for sequencing was naive CD8+ T cells sorted from blood. Receptors were obtained from a man between 18 and 29 years old in good health. The CDR3 runs from the conserved cysteine through the conserved F or W. D genes are given only for firm matches. For some rows the clone size is stated as once, few or many, or as a class when expanded; others skip it.

v_call	j_call	clone_size	d_call	cdr3_length	cdr3_aa	cdr3_nt
TRBV27	TRBJ2-7	NA	NA	15	CASSLAGDNSYEQYF	TGTGCCAGCAGTTTGGCTGGGGATAACTCCTACGAGCAGTACTTC
TRBV7-2	TRBJ1-6	NA	NA	17	CASSLRYPGAVDSPLHF	TGTGCCAGCAGCTTACGGTACCCAGGGGCTGTGGATTCACCCCTCCACTTT
TRBV6-5	TRBJ1-2	NA	NA	13	CASGGGLNYGYTF	TGTGCCAGCGGCGGAGGGCTCAACTATGGCTACACCTTC
TRBV6-5	TRBJ2-1	NA	TRBD2	14	CASSTGLGNNEQFF	TGTGCCAGCAGTACGGGACTAGGGAACAATGAGCAGTTCTTC
TRBV29-1	TRBJ1-2	NA	NA	12	CSMDILGYGYTF	TGCAGCATGGACATTTTGGGCTATGGCTACACCTTC
TRBV28	TRBJ1-6	NA	NA	15	CASSPPDSYNSPLHF	TGTGCCAGCAGTCCCCCCGACTCCTATAATTCACCCCTCCACTTT
TRBV7-7	TRBJ2-3	NA	NA	16	CASSPLPISSTDTQYF	TGTGCTAGCAGCCCCCTTCCGATATCTAGCACAGATACGCAGTATTTT
TRBV5-1	TRBJ2-5	once	NA	14	CASSGIEGQETQYF	TGCGCCAGCAGCGGTATTGAGGGGCAGGAGACCCAGTACTTC
TRBV9	TRBJ2-3	NA	TRBD2	14	CASSPGTSTDTQYF	TGTGCCAGCAGCCCCGGGACTAGCACGGATACGCAGTATTTT
TRBV9	TRBJ2-7	NA	TRBD2	15	CASSEGGLAGHEQYF	TGTGCCAGCAGCGAGGGGGGACTAGCGGGGCACGAGCAGTACTTC
TRBV5-6	TRBJ1-1	NA	NA	15	CASSHNEGQNTEAFF	TGTGCCAGCAGCCACAATGAGGGACAGAACACTGAAGCTTTCTTT
TRBV6-5	TRBJ1-5	NA	NA	13	CASSYSGSQPQHF	TGTGCCAGCAGTTACTCGGGGAGTCAGCCCCAGCATTTT
TRBV4-1	TRBJ1-1	once	NA	15	CASSQTSGVGTEAFF	TGCGCCAGCAGCCAGACCTCAGGGGTGGGCACTGAAGCTTTCTTT
TRBV21-1	TRBJ2-7	NA	NA	15	CASSKVTSGKYEQYF	TGTGCCAGCAGCAAAGTTACTAGCGGGAAATACGAGCAGTACTTC
TRBV7-2	TRBJ2-7	NA	NA	15	CASSQPQSSTYEQYF	TGTGCCAGCAGCCAGCCCCAATCGAGCACCTACGAGCAGTACTTC
TRBV28	TRBJ2-5	NA	NA	11	CASSYYETQYF	TGTGCCAGCAGCTATTACGAGACCCAGTACTTC
TRBV10-3	TRBJ2-1	NA	TRBD2	15	CASNTGTSPYNEQFF	TGTGCCAGTAACACCGGGACTAGCCCTTACAATGAGCAGTTCTTC
TRBV5-6	TRBJ1-2	NA	NA	13	CASSFDSAEGYTF	TGTGCCAGCAGCTTTGACAGCGCAGAGGGCTACACCTTC
TRBV7-7	TRBJ2-2	NA	NA	13	CASSETLAGELFF	TGTGCTAGCAGCGAGACGCTGGCCGGGGAGCTGTTTTTT
TRBV6-1	TRBJ2-7	once	NA	13	CASSEPGWYEQYF	TGTGCCAGCAGTGAGCCCGGATGGTACGAGCAGTACTTC
TRBV4-3	TRBJ2-7	NA	NA	14	CASSQWEGAYEQYF	TGCGCCAGCAGCCAATGGGAGGGGGCGTACGAGCAGTACTTC
TRBV27	TRBJ1-2	NA	NA	13	CASSLLQGDGYTF	TGTGCCAGCAGTCTCCTACAGGGAGATGGCTACACCTTC
TRBV7-9	TRBJ2-5	NA	NA	14	CASSSNSAQETQYF	TGTGCCAGCAGCTCGAACAGTGCCCAAGAGACCCAGTACTTC
TRBV4-1	TRBJ2-7	NA	TRBD1	14	CASSQVDRGYEQYF	TGCGCCAGCAGCCAAGTAGACAGGGGCTACGAGCAGTACTTC
TRBV6-5	TRBJ2-7	once	NA	13	CASSYRERLEQYF	TGTGCCAGCAGTTACAGGGAAAGGTTAGAGCAGTACTTC
TRBV27	TRBJ1-2	few	NA	13	CASSLSPGGSYTF	TGTGCCAGCAGTTTATCCCCGGGGGGAAGCTACACCTTC
TRBV4-1	TRBJ2-7	NA	NA	16	CASSQEGAGWDYEQYF	TGCGCCAGCAGCCAAGAAGGGGCAGGGTGGGACTACGAGCAGTACTTC
TRBV7-8	TRBJ2-4	NA	TRBD2	19	CASSSPSGGAGIAKNIQYF	TGTGCCAGCAGCTCGCCTAGCGGGGGGGCCGGGATTGCCAAAAACATTCAGTACTTC
TRBV28	TRBJ2-5	once	NA	14	CASSLDHSEETQYF	TGTGCCAGCAGTTTAGATCACAGCGAGGAGACCCAGTACTTC